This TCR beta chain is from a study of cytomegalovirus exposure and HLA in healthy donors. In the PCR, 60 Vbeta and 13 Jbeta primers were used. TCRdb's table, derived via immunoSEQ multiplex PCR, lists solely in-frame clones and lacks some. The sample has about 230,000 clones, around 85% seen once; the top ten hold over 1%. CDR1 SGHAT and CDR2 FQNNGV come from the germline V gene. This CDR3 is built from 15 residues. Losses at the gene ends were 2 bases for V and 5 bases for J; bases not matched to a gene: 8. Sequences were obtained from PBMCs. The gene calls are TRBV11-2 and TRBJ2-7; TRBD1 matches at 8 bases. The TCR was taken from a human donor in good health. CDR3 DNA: TGTGCCAGCAGCTTAAGCGGACAGGGCGTCCACGAGCAGTACTTC. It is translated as CASSLSGQGVHEQYF.